What follows are 22 T cell receptor beta chains derived from one specimen sequenced in a study of post-analysis software for immune sequencing data. The antigens for these receptors are not known. Carried by the TCR beta cDNA libraries were unique molecular identifiers. TCRdb redid the calling of the PCR reads with MiXCR, one entry per CDR3 protein. Here the sample spans roughly 620,000 distinct CDR3 sequences, roughly 46% being singletons. General study points: With TRBV5-6, TRBV5-1 and TRBV20-1 included, about five TRBV segments were more frequent in patients than in controls.

Source material: blood. These receptors were obtained from a girl aged 10-17 years with multiple sclerosis.

This chain uses TRBV12-3 or TRBV12-4 with TRBJ1-1, with no clear D. The CDR3 has 12 residues. Trimming pared 1 base from V and 6 bases from J, leaving 6 bases between. The CDR3 is CASSLVPPEAFF. The CDR3 coding sequence is TGTGCCAGCAGTTTAGTCCCCCCTGAAGCTTTCTTT.

V and J are TRBV5-1 and TRBJ2-7; D ambiguous. The CDR3 is 13 residues long. V lost 2 bases and J lost 0, with 6 bases in between. CDR1 SGHRS and CDR2 YFSETQ come from the germline V gene. DNA of the CDR3: TGCGCCAGCAGCTTTAAGAGCTCCTACGAGCAGTACTTC. It is translated as CASSFKSSYEQYF.

This clonotype has only a few counts. This chain links TRBV4-1 with TRBJ1-1; 8 positions agree with TRBD1. Germline V gene lookup returns CDR1 MGHRA and CDR2 YSYEKL. The V segment lost 2 bases and the J segment 5 bases; nucleotides outside the gene matches: 1. This CDR3 is 13 amino acids long. DNA of the CDR3: TGCGCCAGCAGCCAAAGACAGGGGACTGAAGCTTTCTTT. Its translation is CASSQRQGTEAFF.

The chain recombines TRBV20-1 with TRBJ2-1; 10 nucleotides match TRBD2. The CDR3 contains 17 residues. CDR1 and CDR2 from the germline V gene are DFQATT and SNEGSKA (reference sequence). V gave up 2 bases and J gave up 0 bases; unmatched junction bases: 7. The CDR3 nucleotides are TGCAGTGCTAGAATAGCGGGAGGCCCTCCCTCCTACAATGAGCAGTTCTTC. Protein: CSARIAGGPPSYNEQFF.

The V gene is TRBV4-1, the J gene TRBJ1-4; D is ambiguous. Germline assignment: CDR1 MGHRA and CDR2 YSYEKL. V lost 3 bases and J lost 8, with 19 bases in between. The CDR3 length is 16 residues. This chain's CDR3 is CASSHDWVGVSEKLFF. The CDR3 DNA is TGCGCCAGCAGCCATGACTGGGTGGGAGTGTCGGAAAAACTGTTTTTT.

The chain's CDR3 is CASRLTRDAAQYF. The CDR3 nucleotides read TGTGCCAGTAGATTGACCCGGGACGCGGCCCAGTACTTC. The chain links TRBV19 to TRBJ2-4; the D gene could be TRBD1 or TRBD2 (5 bases each). Trimming cost V 6 bases and J 13 bases, with 19 bases left between them. Germline V lookup: CDR1 LNHDA, CDR2 SQIVND (reference sequence). This CDR3 is 13 amino acids long.

This clonotype was counted between two and nine times. V gene TRBV28 combines with J gene TRBJ2-1; D gene ambiguous. This CDR3 has 15 residues. The V gene's germline CDR1 is MDHEN and CDR2 SYDVKM. V dropped 1 base and J dropped 0 bases, with 7 bases sitting between them. This chain's CDR3 is CASSLSEDSYNEQFF. CDR3 nucleotides: TGTGCCAGCAGTTTATCCGAGGACTCCTACAATGAGCAGTTCTTC.

This clonotype was recorded at least ten times. The chain combines TRBV29-1 with TRBJ2-1; a possible D gene is TRBD2 (5 bases). The CDR3 extends over 12 amino acids. CDR1 and CDR2 (germline): SQVTM, ANQGSEA. Trimming took off 0 bases at V and 7 bases at J, with 7 bases between the two ends. CDR3 sequence (DNA): TGCAGCGTTGAAGACGGAGGAAATGAGCAGTTCTTC. Its protein product is CSVEDGGNEQFF.

The chain uses TRBV20-1 and TRBJ2-7; 7 bases agree with TRBD1. The V segment lost 1 base and the J segment 6 bases; nucleotides outside the gene matches: 9. The CDR3 covers 14 residues. Germline CDR1 is DFQATT and CDR2 is SNEGSKA (reference sequence). For the CDR3, the DNA is TGCAGTGCTAGAGGTGAAGACAGGGCCCTCGAGCAGTACTTC. This encodes CSARGEDRALEQYF.

This clonotype appeared a few times. The chain uses TRBV6-1 and TRBJ2-3, with 8 bases that match TRBD1. From germline, CDR1 is MNHNS and CDR2 SASEGT. Trimming took 7 bases from V and 4 from J; bases not matched to a gene: 7. This CDR3 has 14 amino acids. CDR3 in DNA: TGTGCCAGCATCCACGGACAGGGCGCAGATACGCAGTATTTT. Its translation is CASIHGQGADTQYF.

The chain links TRBV10-3 to TRBJ2-5; 8 nucleotides line up with TRBD1. V shed 2 bases and J 1 base; nucleotides not matched to a gene: 6. This CDR3 is 16 amino acids long. Germline CDR1 is ENHRY and CDR2 is SYGVKD. CDR3 DNA: TGTGCCATCAGTGAGGGAGCAGGGGGCTTCCAAGAGACCCAGTACTTC. As protein: CAISEGAGGFQETQYF.

The J gene is TRBJ1-1, the V gene TRBV20-1, with D perhaps TRBD1 (5 bases). Looked up from germline, CDR1 is DFQATT and CDR2 is SNEGSKA (reference sequence). The CDR3 consists of 14 residues. The V end lost 1 base, the J end lost 1 base, and 10 bases lay between the germline ends. The CDR3 DNA reads TGCAGTGCTAGAGCCGGGAGGGGGAACACTGAAGCTTTCTTT. This gives the protein CSARAGRGNTEAFF.

The J gene is TRBJ2-3, the V gene TRBV4-1; TRBD1 might be the D (5 bases). Germline CDR1 reads MGHRA; CDR2 reads YSYEKL. With 0 bases removed from V and 7 bases from J, the gap between germline ends came to 14 bases. The CDR3 is made up of 15 amino acids. The CDR3, as DNA: TGCGCCAGCAGCCAAGATTCCACTCTGGGGCATACGCAGTATTTT. It yields the protein CASSQDSTLGHTQYF.

This clonotype was observed at least ten times. The V gene is TRBV3-1, the J gene TRBJ2-1; 11 nucleotides agree with TRBD1. This CDR3 is 15 amino acids long. The trim removed 4 bases at V and 4 bases at J, leaving 3 bases unmatched. Germline V gene sequence: CDR1 LGHDT, CDR2 YNNKEL (reference sequence). CDR3 region: CASSRGTGGYNEQFF. DNA of the CDR3: TGTGCCAGCAGCCGGGGGACAGGGGGGTACAATGAGCAGTTCTTC.

Only a few counts were recorded for this clonotype. This rearrangement joins TRBV12-3 or TRBV12-4 to TRBJ1-5, with TRBD1 matching 9 bases. The CDR3 is 18 amino acids. The V and J ends lost 3 bases and 2 bases, in that order; junction bases with no gene match: 11. This chain's CDR3 is CASSLGTGGYVGNQPQHF. As DNA, the CDR3 is TGTGCCAGCAGTTTGGGTACAGGGGGCTACGTTGGCAATCAGCCCCAGCATTTT.

The chain joins TRBV2 to TRBJ2-3; no firm D call. The CDR3 extends over 13 amino acids. The ends were cut back, 3 bases at V and 8 bases at J, with 12 bases in the middle. The germline V gene has CDR1 SNHLY and CDR2 FYNNEI. The CDR3 DNA follows: TGTGCCAGCAGTGAGAAAATCCCGGGTACGCAGTATTTT. Its translation: CASSEKIPGTQYF.

In its sample, this clonotype was seen once. The chain uses TRBV7-3 and TRBJ1-2; 10 bases are a match to TRBD1. This CDR3 has 15 amino acids. V was pared by 1 base and J by 7 bases, with 6 bases of the junction left unmatched. Germline V gene sequence: CDR1 SGHTA, CDR2 FQGTGA. The CDR3 loop reads CASSLSPGTGAGYTF. Here the CDR3 DNA reads TGTGCCAGCAGCTTAAGCCCGGGGACAGGGGCTGGCTACACCTTC. The variable domain in full, with the rest retrieved from reference TRBV7-3 and TRBJ1-2, is GAGVSQTPSNKVTEKGKYVELRCDPISGHTALYWYRQSLGQGPEFLIYFQGTGAADDSGLPNDRFFAVRPEGSVSTLKIQRTERGDSAVYLCASSLSPGTGAGYTFGSGTRLTVV.

This clonotype was counted between two and nine times. The CDR3 nucleotides are TGCAGCGTTGGGGCGACAGGGGACCATGGCTACACCTTC. Translation: CSVGATGDHGYTF. The rearrangement uses TRBV29-1 and TRBJ1-2; 8 bases are shared with TRBD1. V shed 4 bases and J 6 bases; nucleotides not matched to a gene: 7. The germline gives CDR1 SQVTM, CDR2 ANQGSEA. The CDR3 has 13 residues.

V gene TRBV9 combines with J gene TRBJ2-7, with D possibly being TRBD2 (6 bases). This CDR3 comprises 13 residues. The germline V and J ends were trimmed by 3 bases and 1 base, with 8 bases remaining between them. CDR1 and CDR2 (germline): SGDLS, YYNGEE. The DNA for the CDR3 is TGTGCCAGCAGCGCGGGGGATTCCTACGAGCAGTACTTC. Translated, it gives CASSAGDSYEQYF.

The V call is TRBV4-1, the J call TRBJ1-2; a weak D match, TRBD1 (5 bases). The length of the CDR3 is 16 residues. The V end was cut by 0 bases, the J end by 6 bases, with 17 bases between. Germline V gives CDR1 MGHRA, CDR2 YSYEKL. The DNA for the CDR3 is TGCGCCAGCAGCCAAGAACGGCGCAGGGTCTACGATGGCTACACCTTC. Amino acids: CASSQERRRVYDGYTF.

V usage is TRBV7-9 and J usage is TRBJ2-4; D is possibly TRBD1 or TRBD2 (5 bases each). Germline V gene data show CDR1 as SEHNR and CDR2 as FQNEAQ (reference sequence). Trimming stripped 5 bases from V and 4 bases from J, with 15 bases between. The CDR3 runs to 15 residues. The CDR3 sequence is CASSPTGTGKNIQYF. Here the CDR3 DNA reads TGTGCCAGCAGCCCGACCGGGACGGGTAAAAACATTCAGTACTTC.

The chain is built from TRBV12-3 or TRBV12-4 and TRBJ1-2; no clear D. The CDR3 spans 12 residues. The V gene lost 2 bases and the J gene lost 6 bases, with 7 bases spanning the gap. CDR3 DNA sequence: TGTGCCAGCAGTTTATGGCAGGATGGCTACACCTTC. This translates into CASSLWQDGYTF.